Below, 15 T cell receptor beta chains from the same sample are listed, as sequenced in a study of T cells in Graves' hyperthyroidism and ophthalmopathy. TCR beta CDR3 sequences were amplified from RNA transcripts. HTBI primers were employed in a first-round RT-PCR of the TCR CDR3. In TCRdb, the multiplex PCR reads were re-called with MiXCR into one record per CDR3 protein. In the table there are 500,000 to 600,000 distinct CDR3 sequences, 35% to 55% of which are singletons. Sequencing was done on a sample of peripheral blood or thyroid tissue (not recorded which). These receptors originate from a young woman with Graves' hyperthyroidism.

This chain links TRBV29-1 with TRBJ2-7; D not certain. V was shortened by 8 bases and J by 0 bases, with 14 bases between the two germline ends. Germline V lookup: CDR1 SQVTM, CDR2 ANQGSEA. CDR3 length: 13 amino acids. In DNA form, the CDR3 reads TGCAGCTCTCGTCCCAAGGGCTCCTACGAGCAGTACTTC. Amino acids: CSSRPKGSYEQYF.

The genes are TRBV20-1 and TRBJ2-7; 9 bases agree with TRBD1. V trimming: 5 bases; J trimming: 3 bases; junction bases outside the gene matches: 20. From germline, CDR1 is DFQATT and CDR2 SNEGSKA (reference sequence). This CDR3 comprises 18 residues. CDR3 residues: CSAERRDRDFHTLYEQYF. As DNA, the CDR3 is TGCAGTGCTGAGCGGCGGGACAGGGATTTTCATACTCTCTACGAGCAGTACTTC.

The sample holds a few counts of this clonotype. V usage is TRBV24-1 and J usage is TRBJ2-3; 7 bases are a match to TRBD2. The V segment lost 6 bases and the J segment 4 bases; nucleotides outside the gene matches: 12. Germline-derived CDR1 and CDR2 are KGHDR and SFDVKD. CDR3 size: 16 residues. The CDR3 reads CATSFEASGVPDTQYF. CDR3 DNA sequence: TGTGCCACCAGTTTTGAGGCTAGCGGAGTCCCAGATACGCAGTATTTT.

This clonotype was found many times. The V call is TRBV5-1, the J call TRBJ2-7, with 8 nucleotides matching TRBD2. Germline lookup yields CDR1 SGHRS and CDR2 YFSETQ. The CDR3 runs to 14 residues. Unmatched junction bases numbered 1, after V lost 0 bases and J lost 2 bases. Written as DNA, the CDR3 is TGCGCCAGCAGCTTGGCGGGGGGGACCTACGAGCAGTACTTC. This gives the protein CASSLAGGTYEQYF.

V and J are TRBV20-1 and TRBJ2-3; TRBD2 agrees at 9 bases. Unmatched junction bases numbered 12, after V lost 6 bases and J lost 8 bases. Germline V CDR1 and CDR2: DFQATT, SNEGSKA (reference sequence). This CDR3 region has 14 residues. CDR3 sequence (DNA): TGCAGTGCAAAGAATCCGGGACTAGCCTTTACGCAGTATTTT. It codes for CSAKNPGLAFTQYF.

In its sample, this clonotype was seen many times. The gene calls are TRBV5-1 and TRBJ1-2; TRBD1 agrees at 8 bases. V was clipped by 1 base and J by 6 bases; unmatched bases: 8. Germline CDR1 reads SGHRS; CDR2 reads YFSETQ. The CDR3 is 15 residues long. For the CDR3, the DNA is TGCGCCAGCAGCTTGAGGACAGGGTCCTCCGATGGCTACACCTTC. Protein product: CASSLRTGSSDGYTF.

This clonotype was counted a few times. The CDR3 DNA is TGTGCCAGCAGGAGCAGCCCCGACCAGAACACTGAAGCTTTCTTT. Translation: CASRSSPDQNTEAFF. V and J are TRBV6-5 and TRBJ1-1; D is unclear. Per germline, CDR1 MNHEY and CDR2 SVGAGI. The length of the CDR3 is 15 residues. Trimming removed 6 bases from V and 1 base from J, with 15 bases in between.

This clonotype was seen only a few times. The chain is built from TRBV10-3 and TRBJ2-2, with a possible D match to TRBD1 (6 bases). Trimming left V 0 bases short and J 0 bases short, with 8 bases between. CDR1 is ENHRY and CDR2 is SYGVKD in the germline V gene. The length of the CDR3 is 16 residues. The CDR3 DNA follows: TGTGCCATCAGTGAGTCAACAGGGCCGAACACCGGGGAGCTGTTTTTT. This translates into CAISESTGPNTGELFF.

This clonotype was recorded many times. This chain joins TRBV3-1 and TRBJ2-7, with 7 bases fitting TRBD2. Germline loops: CDR1 LGHDT, CDR2 YNNKEL (reference sequence). This CDR3 comprises 15 residues. Trimming took 5 bases from V and 0 from J; bases not matched to a gene: 7. CDR3 region: CASSVDGGSSYEQYF. CDR3 nucleotide sequence: TGTGCCAGCAGCGTTGATGGCGGGAGCTCCTACGAGCAGTACTTC.

V gene TRBV7-2 combines with J gene TRBJ1-2; the D gene is possibly TRBD1 (5 bases). This CDR3 is 14 amino acids long. Germline values: CDR1 SGHTA, CDR2 FQGNSA. V gave up 5 bases and J gave up 6 bases, with 16 bases separating them. For the CDR3, the DNA is TGTGCCAGCAGCCAAGATCGGGGGGGTGATGGCTACACCTTC. As protein: CASSQDRGGDGYTF.

The table lists this clonotype with many counts. The rearrangement uses TRBV29-1 and TRBJ2-7; D is uncertain. Germline V gene sequence: CDR1 SQVTM, CDR2 ANQGSEA. The CDR3 spans 10 residues. V was shortened by 0 bases and J by 6 bases, with 3 bases between the two germline ends. The CDR3 nucleotides are TGCAGCGTTGAAGAGGGCGAGCAGTACTTC. Translated, it gives CSVEEGEQYF.

In its sample, this clonotype was seen many times. The chain joins TRBV10-3 to TRBJ1-1; possible D gene TRBD1, 6 bases. The V end lost 9 bases, the J end lost 1 base, and 15 bases lay between the germline ends. Germline assignment: CDR1 ENHRY and CDR2 SYGVKD. This CDR3 contains 14 residues. The chain's CDR3 is CAITPTGPNTEAFF. The CDR3 coding sequence is TGTGCCATTACCCCCACAGGGCCGAACACTGAAGCTTTCTTT.

The rearrangement links TRBV6-2 or TRBV6-3 to TRBJ1-5, with 9 bases that match TRBD1. Looked up from germline, CDR1 is MNHEY and CDR2 is SVGEGT. With 5 bases clipped from V and 5 bases from J, the junction kept 7 bases outside the gene matches. This CDR3 contains 15 residues. The CDR3 region has the DNA TGTGCCAGCAGTAATCCGGGACAGGGTGATCAGCCCCAGCATTTT. It yields the protein CASSNPGQGDQPQHF.

This clonotype was seen many times. The chain couples TRBV29-1 to TRBJ2-7; 7 bases map to TRBD1. Germline values: CDR1 SQVTM, CDR2 ANQGSEA. The CDR3 contains 12 residues. V was pared by 7 bases and J by 0 bases, with 3 bases of the junction left unmatched. CDR3 sequence (DNA): TGCAGCGCAGGACAGGCCTCCTACGAGCAGTACTTC. Its translation: CSAGQASYEQYF.

This clonotype was seen ten or more times. This chain uses TRBV20-1 with TRBJ1-2; 8 positions match TRBD1. The germline V gene has CDR1 DFQATT and CDR2 SNEGSKA (reference sequence). Germline trimming cut 3 bases from V and 2 bases from J; bases unmatched to any gene: 14. The CDR3 is 17 residues long. CDR3 sequence: CSASPIILDRANYGYTF. The CDR3 coding sequence is TGCAGTGCTAGCCCAATCATTCTGGACAGGGCGAACTATGGCTACACCTTC.